This T cell receptor beta chain was sequenced during a study of technical replicates of blood from a few donors. There are 14 residues in the CDR3. Germline V gene data show CDR1 as KGHSY and CDR2 as FQNENV. The V end was cut by 7 bases, the J end by 5 bases, with 18 bases between. Here immunoSEQ multiplex PCR was the method, and the copy in TCRdb shows in-frame clones only, minus some. The repertoire consists of 35,000 to 50,000 clones, with 96% occurring once and the leading ten covering approximately 0.35%. Sequencing was done on a sample of T cells isolated from PBMCs. This chain links TRBV16 with TRBJ2-7; D is possibly TRBD1 (6 bases). This sequence originates from a human donor in good health. CDR3 sequence: CASTSRGPAHEQYF. CDR3 sequence (DNA): TGTGCCAGCACCTCCAGGGGTCCAGCCCACGAGCAGTACTTC. The full variable domain, completed using reference TRBV16 and TRBJ2-7, is GEEVAQTPKHLVRGEGQKAKLYCAPIKGHSYVFWYQQVLKNEFKFLISFQNENVFDETGMPKERFSAKCLPNSPCSLEIQATKLEDSAVYFCASTSRGPAHEQYFGPGTRLTVT.